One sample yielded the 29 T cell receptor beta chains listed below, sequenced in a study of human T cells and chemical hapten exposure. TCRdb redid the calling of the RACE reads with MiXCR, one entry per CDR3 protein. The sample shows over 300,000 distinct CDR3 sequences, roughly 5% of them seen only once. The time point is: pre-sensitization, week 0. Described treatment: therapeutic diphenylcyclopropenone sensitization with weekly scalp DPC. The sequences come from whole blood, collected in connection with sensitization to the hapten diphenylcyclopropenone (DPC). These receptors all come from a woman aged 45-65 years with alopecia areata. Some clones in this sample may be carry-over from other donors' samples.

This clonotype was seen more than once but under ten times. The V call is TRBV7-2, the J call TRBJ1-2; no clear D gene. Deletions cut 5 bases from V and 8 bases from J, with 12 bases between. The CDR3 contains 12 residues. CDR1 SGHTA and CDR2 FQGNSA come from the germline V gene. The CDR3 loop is CASSPPTLGYTF. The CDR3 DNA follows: TGTGCCAGCAGCCCTCCTACGTTGGGCTACACCTTC.

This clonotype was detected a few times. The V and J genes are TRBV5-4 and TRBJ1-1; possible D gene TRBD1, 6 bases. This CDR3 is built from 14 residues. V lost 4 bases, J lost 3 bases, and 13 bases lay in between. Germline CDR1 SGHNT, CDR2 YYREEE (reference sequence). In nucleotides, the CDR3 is TGTGCCAGCAGCAAAGGGGGGGACGACACTGAAGCTTTCTTT. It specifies CASSKGGDDTEAFF.

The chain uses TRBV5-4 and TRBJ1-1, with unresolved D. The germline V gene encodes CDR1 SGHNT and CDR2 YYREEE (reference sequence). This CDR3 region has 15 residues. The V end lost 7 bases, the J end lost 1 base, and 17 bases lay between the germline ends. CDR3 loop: CASLPGGIQNTEAFF. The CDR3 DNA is TGTGCCAGCCTGCCCGGAGGGATACAGAACACTGAAGCTTTCTTT.

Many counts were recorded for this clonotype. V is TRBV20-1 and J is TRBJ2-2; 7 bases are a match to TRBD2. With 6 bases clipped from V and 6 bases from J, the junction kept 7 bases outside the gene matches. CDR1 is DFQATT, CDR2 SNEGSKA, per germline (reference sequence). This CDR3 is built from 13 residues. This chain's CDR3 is CSARTGRAGELFF. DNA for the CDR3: TGCAGTGCACGGACTGGGAGGGCCGGGGAGCTGTTTTTT.

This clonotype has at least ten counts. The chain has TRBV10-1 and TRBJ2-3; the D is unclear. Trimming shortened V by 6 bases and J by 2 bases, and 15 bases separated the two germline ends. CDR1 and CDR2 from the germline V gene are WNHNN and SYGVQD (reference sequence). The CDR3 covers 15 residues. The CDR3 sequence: CASRMTLSDTDTQYF. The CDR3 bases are TGCGCCAGCAGGATGACCCTCAGTGACACAGATACGCAGTATTTT.

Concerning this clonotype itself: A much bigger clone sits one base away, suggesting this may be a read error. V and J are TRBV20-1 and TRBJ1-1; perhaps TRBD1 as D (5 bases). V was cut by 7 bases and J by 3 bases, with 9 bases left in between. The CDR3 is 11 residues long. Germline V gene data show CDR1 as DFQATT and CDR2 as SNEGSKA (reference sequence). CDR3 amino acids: CSGTCYTEAFF. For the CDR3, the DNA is TGCAGTGGGACATGCTACACTGAAGCTTTCTTT.

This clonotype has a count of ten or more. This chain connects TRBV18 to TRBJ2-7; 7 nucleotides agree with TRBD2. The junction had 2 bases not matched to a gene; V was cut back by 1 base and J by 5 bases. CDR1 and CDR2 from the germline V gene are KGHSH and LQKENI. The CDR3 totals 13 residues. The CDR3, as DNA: TGTGCCAGCTCACCACTAAGCGGGAACGAGCAGTACTTC. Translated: CASSPLSGNEQYF.

CDR3 sequence: CASSQSAPGVGQPQHF. CDR3 nucleotides: TGTGCCAGCAGCCAATCGGCCCCAGGGGTGGGTCAGCCCCAGCATTTT. The chain recombines TRBV16 with TRBJ1-5; tentative D call: TRBD1 (6 bases). Trimming stripped 0 bases from V and 6 bases from J, with 15 bases between. Per germline, CDR1 KGHSY and CDR2 FQNENV. The CDR3 length is 16 residues.

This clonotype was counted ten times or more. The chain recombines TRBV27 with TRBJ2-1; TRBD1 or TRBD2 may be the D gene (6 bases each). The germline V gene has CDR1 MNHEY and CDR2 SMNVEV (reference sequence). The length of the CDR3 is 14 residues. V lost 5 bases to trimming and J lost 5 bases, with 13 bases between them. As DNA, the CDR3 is TGTGCCAGCAGTCACTGGCGGGACAACAATGAGCAGTTCTTC. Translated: CASSHWRDNNEQFF.

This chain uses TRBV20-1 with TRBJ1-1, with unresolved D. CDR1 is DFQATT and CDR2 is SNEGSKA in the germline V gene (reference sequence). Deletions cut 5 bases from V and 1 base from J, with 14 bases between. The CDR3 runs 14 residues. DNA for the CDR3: TGCAGTGCTCCCCACCCGGGCAGGAACACTGAAGCTTTCTTT. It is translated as CSAPHPGRNTEAFF.

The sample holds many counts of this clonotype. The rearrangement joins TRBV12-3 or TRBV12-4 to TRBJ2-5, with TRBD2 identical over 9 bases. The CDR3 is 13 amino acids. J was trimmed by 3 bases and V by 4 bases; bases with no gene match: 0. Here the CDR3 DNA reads TGTGCCAGCAGTTCTAGCGGGGAAGAGACCCAGTACTTC. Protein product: CASSSSGEETQYF.

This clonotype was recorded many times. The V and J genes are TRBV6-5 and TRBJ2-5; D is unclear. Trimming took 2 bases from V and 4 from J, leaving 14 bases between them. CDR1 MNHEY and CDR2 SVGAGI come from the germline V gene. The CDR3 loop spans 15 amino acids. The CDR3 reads CASSYAAAIRETQYF. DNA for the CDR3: TGTGCCAGCAGTTACGCGGCAGCCATAAGAGAGACCCAGTACTTC.

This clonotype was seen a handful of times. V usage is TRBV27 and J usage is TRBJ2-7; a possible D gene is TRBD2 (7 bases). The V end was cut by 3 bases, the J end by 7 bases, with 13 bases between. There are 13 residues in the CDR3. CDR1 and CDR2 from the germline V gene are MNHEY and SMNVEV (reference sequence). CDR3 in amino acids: CASSFKGGGEQYF. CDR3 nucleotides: TGTGCCAGCAGTTTTAAAGGGGGGGGAGAGCAGTACTTC.

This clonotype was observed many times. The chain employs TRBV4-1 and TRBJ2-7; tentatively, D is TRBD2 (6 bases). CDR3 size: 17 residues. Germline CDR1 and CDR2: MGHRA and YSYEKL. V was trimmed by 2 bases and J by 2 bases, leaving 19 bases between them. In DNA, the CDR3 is TGCGCCAGCAGCCAAAAGGGGTTGGCGGGGAACCCCTACGAGCAGTACTTC. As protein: CASSQKGLAGNPYEQYF.

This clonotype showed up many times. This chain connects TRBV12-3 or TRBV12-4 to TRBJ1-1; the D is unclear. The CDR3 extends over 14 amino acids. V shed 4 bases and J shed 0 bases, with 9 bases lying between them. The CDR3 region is CASSSPGMNTEAFF. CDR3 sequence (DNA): TGTGCCAGCAGTTCCCCAGGCATGAACACTGAAGCTTTCTTT.

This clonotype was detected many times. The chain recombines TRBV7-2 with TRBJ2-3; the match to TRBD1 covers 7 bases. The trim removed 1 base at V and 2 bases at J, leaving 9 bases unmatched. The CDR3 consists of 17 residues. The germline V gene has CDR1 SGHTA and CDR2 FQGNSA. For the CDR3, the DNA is TGTGCCAGCAGCTTAGGACCTAGACAGGGCTCCACAGATACGCAGTATTTT. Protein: CASSLGPRQGSTDTQYF.

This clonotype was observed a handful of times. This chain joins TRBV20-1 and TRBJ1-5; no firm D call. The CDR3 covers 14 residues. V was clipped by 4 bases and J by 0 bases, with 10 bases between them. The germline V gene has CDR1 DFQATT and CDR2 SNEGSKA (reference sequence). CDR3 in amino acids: CSANVRASNQPQHF. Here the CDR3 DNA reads TGCAGTGCTAACGTTCGGGCTAGCAATCAGCCCCAGCATTTT.

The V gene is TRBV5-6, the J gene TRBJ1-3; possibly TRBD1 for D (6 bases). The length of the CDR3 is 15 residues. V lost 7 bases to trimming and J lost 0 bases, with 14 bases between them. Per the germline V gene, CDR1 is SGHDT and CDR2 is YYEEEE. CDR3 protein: CASAITGNSGNTIYF. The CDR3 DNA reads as TGTGCCAGCGCGATAACAGGGAACTCTGGAAACACCATATATTTT.

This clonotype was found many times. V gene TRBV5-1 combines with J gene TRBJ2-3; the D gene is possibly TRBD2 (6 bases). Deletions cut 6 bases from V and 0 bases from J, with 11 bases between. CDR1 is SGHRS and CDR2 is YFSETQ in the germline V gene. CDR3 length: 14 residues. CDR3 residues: CASNEGTSTDTQYF. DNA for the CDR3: TGCGCCAGCAATGAGGGGACTAGCACAGATACGCAGTATTTT.

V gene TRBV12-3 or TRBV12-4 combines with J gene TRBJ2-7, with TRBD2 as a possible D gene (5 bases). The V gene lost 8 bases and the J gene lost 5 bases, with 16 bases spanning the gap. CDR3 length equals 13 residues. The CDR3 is CASGLGVFNEQYF. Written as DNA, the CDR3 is TGTGCCAGCGGCCTGGGAGTATTCAACGAGCAGTACTTC.

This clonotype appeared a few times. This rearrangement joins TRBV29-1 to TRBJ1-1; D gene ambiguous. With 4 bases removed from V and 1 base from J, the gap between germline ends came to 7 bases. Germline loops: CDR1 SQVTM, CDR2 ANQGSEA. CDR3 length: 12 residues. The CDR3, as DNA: TGCAGCGTTGGGTGGAGGAACACTGAAGCTTTCTTT. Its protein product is CSVGWRNTEAFF.

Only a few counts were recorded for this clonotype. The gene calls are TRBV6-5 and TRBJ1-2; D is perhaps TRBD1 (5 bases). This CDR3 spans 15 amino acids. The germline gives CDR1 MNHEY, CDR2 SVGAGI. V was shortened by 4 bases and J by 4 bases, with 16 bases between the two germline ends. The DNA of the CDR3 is TGTGCCAGCAGTTTCGGGCGGGTGAGGGGCTATGGCTACACCTTC. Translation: CASSFGRVRGYGYTF.

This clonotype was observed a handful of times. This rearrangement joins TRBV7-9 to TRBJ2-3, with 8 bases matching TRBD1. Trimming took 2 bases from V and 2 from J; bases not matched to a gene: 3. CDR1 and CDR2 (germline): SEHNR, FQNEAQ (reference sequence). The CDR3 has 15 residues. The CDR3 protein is CASSLLGQATDTQYF. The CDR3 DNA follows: TGTGCCAGCAGCTTATTGGGACAGGCCACAGATACGCAGTATTTT.

The CDR3 DNA is TGTGCCAGCTCACCGGGGGGGCGTTTCGATGAGCAGTTCTTC. This sequence encodes CASSPGGRFDEQFF. The chain carries TRBV18 and TRBJ2-1, with TRBD2 as a possible D gene (7 bases). Trimming left V 3 bases short and J 8 bases short, with 14 bases between. The germline V gene encodes CDR1 KGHSH and CDR2 LQKENI. This CDR3 is built from 14 residues.

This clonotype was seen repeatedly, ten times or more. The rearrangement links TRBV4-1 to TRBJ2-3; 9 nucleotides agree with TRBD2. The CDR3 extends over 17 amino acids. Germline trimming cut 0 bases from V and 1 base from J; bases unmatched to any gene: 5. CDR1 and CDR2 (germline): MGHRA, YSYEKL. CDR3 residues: CASSQEGLAGGTDTQYF. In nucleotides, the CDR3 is TGCGCCAGCAGCCAAGAAGGCTTAGCGGGGGGCACAGATACGCAGTATTTT.

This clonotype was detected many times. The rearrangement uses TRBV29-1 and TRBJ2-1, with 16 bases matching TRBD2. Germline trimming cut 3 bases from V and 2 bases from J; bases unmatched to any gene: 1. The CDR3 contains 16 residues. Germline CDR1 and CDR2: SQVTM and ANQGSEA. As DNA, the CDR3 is TGCAGCGTTGAGGGGACTAGCGGGAGGGCCTACAATGAGCAGTTCTTC. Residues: CSVEGTSGRAYNEQFF.

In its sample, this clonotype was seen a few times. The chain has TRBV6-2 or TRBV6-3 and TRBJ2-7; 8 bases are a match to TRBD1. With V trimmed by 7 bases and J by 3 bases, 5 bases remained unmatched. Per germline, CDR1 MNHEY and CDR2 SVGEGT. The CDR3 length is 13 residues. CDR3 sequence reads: CASKDREHYEQYF. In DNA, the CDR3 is TGTGCCAGCAAGGACAGGGAGCACTACGAGCAGTACTTC.

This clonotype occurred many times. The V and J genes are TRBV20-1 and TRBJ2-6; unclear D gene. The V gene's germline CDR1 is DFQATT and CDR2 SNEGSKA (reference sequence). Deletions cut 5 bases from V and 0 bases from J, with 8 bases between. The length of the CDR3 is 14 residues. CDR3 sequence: CSAPFFSGANVLTF. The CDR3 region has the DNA TGCAGTGCTCCGTTCTTCTCTGGGGCCAACGTCCTGACTTTC.

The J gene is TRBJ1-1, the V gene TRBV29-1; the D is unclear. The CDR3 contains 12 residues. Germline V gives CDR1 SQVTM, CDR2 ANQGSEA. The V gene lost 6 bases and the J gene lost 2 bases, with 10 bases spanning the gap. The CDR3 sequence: CSVWAVNTEAFF. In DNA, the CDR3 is TGCAGCGTATGGGCGGTAAACACTGAAGCTTTCTTT.